These T cell receptor beta chains were read from a single sample in a study of PD-1 blockade in mismatch repair-deficient tumors. Profiling relied on immunoSEQ multiplex PCR, and the TCRdb table lists in-frame clones only, not all of them. The sample records 90,000 to 120,000 clones, about four fifths being singletons. Sample: peripheral blood, taken approximately 8 months after starting pembrolizumab. These receptors came from an adult with mismatch repair-deficient cancer. Each CDR3 is given with its conserved first and last residue. D genes are given only for firm matches. The listing skips clone size in some rows; elsewhere it reads once, few, many or a size class.

TRBV2	TRBJ2-7	few	TRBD2	TGTGCCAGCAGGACTAGCGGGAGTTACGAGCAGTACTTC	CASRTSGSYEQYF
TRBV18	TRBJ2-3	.	.	TGTGCCAGCTCACCCTTGGACGTCACAGATACGCAGTATTTT	CASSPLDVTDTQYF
TRBV9	TRBJ1-1	.	.	TGTGCCAGCAGCTTTAATCAGAACACTGAAGCTTTCTTT	CASSFNQNTEAFF
TRBV19	TRBJ2-6	once	TRBD1	TGTGCCAGTACCCCGTCTAGGACAGGGGGCCCCTCTGGGGCCAACGTCCTGACTTTC	CASTPSRTGGPSGANVLTF
TRBV5-1	TRBJ2-1	.	TRBD2	TGCGCCAGCAGCCTGACTAGCGGGAAAGCCTACAATGAGCAGTTCTTC	CASSLTSGKAYNEQFF
TRBV7-2	TRBJ2-3	.	.	TGTGCCAGCAGAGGTAGCACAGATACGCAGTATTTT	CASRGSTDTQYF
TRBV9	TRBJ1-2	.	.	TGTGCCAGCAGCCCGAGGTCCTCGCTCTACTATGGCTACACCTTC	CASSPRSSLYYGYTF
TRBV7-6	TRBJ2-7	.	TRBD1	TGTGCCAGCAGCCAGGGACAGGGAAGCTACGAGCAGTACTTC	CASSQGQGSYEQYF
TRBV7-9	TRBJ1-1	.	TRBD1	TGTGCCAGCAGCGATTCGGACAGGGGGAACACTGAAGCTTTCTTT	CASSDSDRGNTEAFF
TRBV19	TRBJ2-1	.	.	TGTGCCAGTAGGGGGGACGTCGCAAATGAGCAGTTCTTC	CASRGDVANEQFF
TRBV30	TRBJ2-7	.	.	TGTGCCTGGAGTGCTTCCGGAATCCCCGAGCAGTACTTC	CAWSASGIPEQYF
TRBV18	TRBJ1-5	.	.	TGTGCCAGCTCACCAACGTCCAGGGGAGGCAATCAGCCCCAGCATTTT	CASSPTSRGGNQPQHF
TRBV5-1	TRBJ2-3	.	.	TGCGCCAGCAGCTTGGTGTGGGACGGCACAGATACGCAGTATTTT	CASSLVWDGTDTQYF
TRBV4-1	TRBJ1-2	.	TRBD1	TGCGCCAGCAGCCAACAAACCGGGACAGGTCGAGGCTACACCTTC	CASSQQTGTGRGYTF
TRBV5-6	TRBJ2-2	few	.	TGTGCCAGCAGCTCGACAGTCCCCGGGGAGCTGTTTTTT	CASSSTVPGELFF
TRBV7-5	TRBJ2-1	.	.	TGTGCCAGAAGCTTTATTGATGAGGGAGTGTCCTACAATGAGCAGTTCTTC	CARSFIDEGVSYNEQFF
TRBV29-1	TRBJ2-1	.	.	TGCAGCGTTTTTAAGGACAGTAACAATGAGCAGTTCTTC	CSVFKDSNNEQFF
TRBV19	TRBJ2-6	.	.	TGTGCCAGTAGTATCTCGAGGTCTGGGGCCAACGTCCTGACTTTC	CASSISRSGANVLTF
TRBV12-2	TRBJ2-6	.	.	TGTGCAAGTCGCCCTGGGTCCCACACAAAGTCGGGCCAACTCCTGACTTTC	CASRPGSHTKSGQLLTF
TRBV18	TRBJ2-7	.	.	TGTGCCAGCTCACAAGCGGGCAGCTCCTACGAGCAGTACTTC	CASSQAGSSYEQYF
TRBV2	TRBJ1-5	few	TRBD1	TGTGCCAGCAGGGACAGGGTTTTGGGAGGTCAGCCCCAGCATTTT	CASRDRVLGGQPQHF
TRBV5-1	TRBJ1-3	.	TRBD1	TGCGCCAGCAGTACAGACAGGGTGGAAAACACCATATATTTT	CASSTDRVENTIYF
TRBV7-2	TRBJ1-4	.	.	TGTGCCAGCAGCTTAGTTAGGGCAGGGAGGGAAAAACTGTTTTTT	CASSLVRAGREKLFF
TRBV2	TRBJ2-7	.	.	TGTGCCAGCAGTTACGACAGTGCCTACGAGCAGTACTTC	CASSYDSAYEQYF
TRBV29-1	TRBJ2-1	.	.	TGCAGCGTTTTGACCGGCGGGGAGCAGTTCTTC	CSVLTGGEQFF
TRBV5-1	TRBJ2-5	.	TRBD1	TGCGCCAGCAGCTGGGGGACAGTCCAAGAGACCCAGTACTTC	CASSWGTVQETQYF
TRBV20-1	TRBJ2-7	.	.	TGCAGTGCGCCTTGGGGCCCCCAGGAGTACTTC	CSAPWGPQEYF
TRBV7-9	TRBJ1-4	.	.	TGTGCCAGCAGCACCCCGCTGGGGGACCGGGCTAATGAAAAACTGTTTTTT	CASSTPLGDRANEKLFF
TRBV14	TRBJ2-2	.	.	TGTGCCAGCAGCAGGGGCGGAGGTGGCGGGGAGCTGTTTTTT	CASSRGGGGGELFF
TRBV19	TRBJ2-2	.	.	TGTGCCAGTACCCTAAGGGGGAAGGCCGGGGAGCTGTTTTTT	CASTLRGKAGELFF
TRBV20-1	TRBJ2-7	once	.	TGCAGTGCAAGCGGATCCTACGAGCAGTACTTC	CSASGSYEQYF
TRBV28	TRBJ2-7	.	TRBD1	TGTGCCAGCAGGCCGACAGGGGGGGCCTACGAGCAGTACTTC	CASRPTGGAYEQYF
TRBV18	TRBJ2-3	.	TRBD2	TGTGCCAGCTCACCACAAGCGGGAGGCACAGATACGCAGTATTTT	CASSPQAGGTDTQYF
TRBV5-4	TRBJ2-1	.	.	TGTGCCAGCAGCTTGGGAATGGGTAGTAGGGAGCAGTTCTTC	CASSLGMGSREQFF